The rows below give T cell receptor beta chains drawn from one sample of a study of cytomegalovirus exposure and HLA in healthy donors. The method was immunoSEQ multiplex PCR; TCRdb's version includes in-frame clones alone and lacks a portion of them. The sample has 85,000 to 100,000 clones, over 70% seen once. Sequencing was performed on PBMCs. The receptors here all came from a girl aged 2 to 10 in good health and CMV-seropositive. Both conserved end residues are part of each CDR3. Fields, in order: clone size, J gene, D gene, V gene, CDR3 DNA, CDR3 protein. D genes are given only for firm matches. Size is stated for part of the rows, as once, few or many counts, or as a class when the clone is expanded.

size: -; J: TRBJ2-7; D: -; V: TRBV6-6; DNA: TGTGCCAGCAGATGGAGGTACGAGCAGTACTTC; CDR3: CASRWRYEQYF
size: -; J: TRBJ1-4; D: -; V: TRBV6-1; DNA: TGTGCCAGCAGTGCACAGGCAACTAATGAAAAACTGTTTTTT; CDR3: CASSAQATNEKLFF
size: -; J: TRBJ2-2; D: TRBD2; V: TRBV29-1; DNA: TGCAGCGTAGCCCCTAGCGGGACGGGCACCGGGGAGCTGTTTTTT; CDR3: CSVAPSGTGTGELFF
size: -; J: TRBJ1-2; D: -; V: TRBV25-1; DNA: TGTGCCAGCAGTGACCCCGGGTTTCACTATGGCTACACCTTC; CDR3: CASSDPGFHYGYTF
size: -; J: TRBJ2-1; D: TRBD1; V: TRBV30; DNA: TGTGCCTGGAGTTTTTACGACAGGGCCGGGAAAATGGAGCAGTTCTTC; CDR3: CAWSFYDRAGKMEQFF
size: -; J: TRBJ1-2; D: TRBD1; V: TRBV27; DNA: TGTGCCAGCAGTACGACAGGGAACTATGGCTACACCTTC; CDR3: CASSTTGNYGYTF
size: -; J: TRBJ2-4; D: TRBD1; V: TRBV13; DNA: TGTGCCAGCAACCCGCGGACAGGGGAAGCCAAAAACATTCAGTACTTC; CDR3: CASNPRTGEAKNIQYF
size: -; J: TRBJ2-2; D: -; V: TRBV29-1; DNA: TGCAGCGTTCTGTTCGACACCGGGGAGCTGTTTTTT; CDR3: CSVLFDTGELFF
size: -; J: TRBJ2-1; D: -; V: TRBV4-3; DNA: TGCGCCAGCAGCCACCTCCAGAATGAGCAGTTCTTC; CDR3: CASSHLQNEQFF
size: -; J: TRBJ1-2; D: TRBD1; V: TRBV6-1; DNA: TGTGCCAGCAGTGCTAGGACAGGGGAAAACTATGGCTACACCTTC; CDR3: CASSARTGENYGYTF
size: -; J: TRBJ2-7; D: -; V: TRBV6-5; DNA: TGTGCCAGCAGTTACGATCCGGGTTCGAACGAGCAGTACTTC; CDR3: CASSYDPGSNEQYF
size: -; J: TRBJ1-1; D: TRBD1; V: TRBV5-1; DNA: TGCGCCAGCAGCTTGTCCGGGACAGGGTGGACTGAAGCTTTCTTT; CDR3: CASSLSGTGWTEAFF
size: -; J: TRBJ1-1; D: -; V: TRBV11-3; DNA: TGTGCCAGCAGCTCTCGACTAGGAGAAGCTTTCTTT; CDR3: CASSSRLGEAFF
size: -; J: TRBJ2-1; D: -; V: TRBV5-1; DNA: TGCGCCAGCAGCTTGGCCAGGATCGAGCAGTTCTTC; CDR3: CASSLARIEQFF
size: -; J: TRBJ1-5; D: -; V: TRBV6-5; DNA: TGTGCCAGCAGCCGAGAACAGGGAAATCAGCCCCAGCATTTT; CDR3: CASSREQGNQPQHF
size: few; J: TRBJ2-1; D: TRBD2; V: TRBV6-4; DNA: TGTGCCAGCAGCCTACTAGCGGGAGGTAGGGGCAATGAGCAGTTCTTC; CDR3: CASSLLAGGRGNEQFF
size: -; J: TRBJ2-7; D: -; V: TRBV19; DNA: TGTGCCAGTAAGGGACACTCCTACGAGCAGTACTTC; CDR3: CASKGHSYEQYF
size: -; J: TRBJ2-7; D: -; V: TRBV6-1; DNA: TGTGCCAGCAGTGCCGGGACAGGACTAGGAATTGCTGGGGAGCAGTACTTC; CDR3: CASSAGTGLGIAGEQYF
size: once; J: TRBJ1-2; D: -; V: TRBV28; DNA: TGTGCCAGCAGCTCTTACAGACTAAACTATGGCTACACCTTC; CDR3: CASSSYRLNYGYTF
size: -; J: TRBJ2-7; D: -; V: TRBV30; DNA: TGTGCCTGGAGTGGCCCTGCGCGGCAGTACTTC; CDR3: CAWSGPARQYF
size: -; J: TRBJ2-1; D: -; V: TRBV11-2; DNA: TGTGCCAGCAGCTTCGGACAGTACAATGAGCAGTTCTTC; CDR3: CASSFGQYNEQFF
size: -; J: TRBJ2-7; D: -; V: TRBV11-2; DNA: TGTGCCAGCAGAACTTATGCTCCCAAAGACGAGCAGTACTTC; CDR3: CASRTYAPKDEQYF
size: -; J: TRBJ2-7; D: -; V: TRBV4-2; DNA: -; CDR3: CASSQEFGQGSPYF
size: -; J: TRBJ2-1; D: TRBD2; V: TRBV6-4; DNA: TGTGCCAGCAGTGACTCAGCGGGAGGTCCAAATGAGCAGTTCTTC; CDR3: CASSDSAGGPNEQFF
size: -; J: TRBJ1-1; D: -; V: TRBV27; DNA: TGTGCCAGCAGTTTTACAACCGCCACTGAAGCTTTCTTT; CDR3: CASSFTTATEAFF
size: -; J: TRBJ1-5; D: -; V: TRBV4-1; DNA: TGCGCCAGCAGCCAAGATGCGACAGACAATCAGCCCCAGCATTTT; CDR3: CASSQDATDNQPQHF
size: -; J: TRBJ2-7; D: -; V: TRBV5-6; DNA: TGTGCCAGCAGCAGCTACTACGAGCAGTACTTC; CDR3: CASSSYYEQYF
size: few; J: TRBJ1-5; D: TRBD1; V: TRBV6-1; DNA: TGTGCCAGCAGGACAGGGGGTGCTAGCAATCAGCCCCAGCATTTT; CDR3: CASRTGGASNQPQHF
size: -; J: TRBJ1-1; D: -; V: TRBV2; DNA: TGTGCCAGCAGCGCCAGTCAGTACATGAACACTGAAGCTTTCTTT; CDR3: CASSASQYMNTEAFF
size: -; J: TRBJ2-5; D: -; V: TRBV13; DNA: TGTGCCAGCAGCTTTCGACAGCAGCAAGAGACCCAGTACTTC; CDR3: CASSFRQQQETQYF